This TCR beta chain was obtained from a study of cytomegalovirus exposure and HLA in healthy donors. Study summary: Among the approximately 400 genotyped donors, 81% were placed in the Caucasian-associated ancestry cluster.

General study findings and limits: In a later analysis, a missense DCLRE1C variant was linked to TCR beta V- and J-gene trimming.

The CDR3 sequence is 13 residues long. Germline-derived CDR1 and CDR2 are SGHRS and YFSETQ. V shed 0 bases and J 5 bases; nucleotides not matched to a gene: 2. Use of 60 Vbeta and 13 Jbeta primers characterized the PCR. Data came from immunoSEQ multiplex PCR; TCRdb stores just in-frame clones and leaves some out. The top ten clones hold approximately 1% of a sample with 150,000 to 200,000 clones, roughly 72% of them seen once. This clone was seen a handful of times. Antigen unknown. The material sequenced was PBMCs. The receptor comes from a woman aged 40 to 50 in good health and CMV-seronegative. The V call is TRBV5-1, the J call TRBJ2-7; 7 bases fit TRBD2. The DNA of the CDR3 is TGCGCCAGCAGCTTGGGACTAGCTAACGAGCAGTACTTC. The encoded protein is CASSLGLANEQYF.